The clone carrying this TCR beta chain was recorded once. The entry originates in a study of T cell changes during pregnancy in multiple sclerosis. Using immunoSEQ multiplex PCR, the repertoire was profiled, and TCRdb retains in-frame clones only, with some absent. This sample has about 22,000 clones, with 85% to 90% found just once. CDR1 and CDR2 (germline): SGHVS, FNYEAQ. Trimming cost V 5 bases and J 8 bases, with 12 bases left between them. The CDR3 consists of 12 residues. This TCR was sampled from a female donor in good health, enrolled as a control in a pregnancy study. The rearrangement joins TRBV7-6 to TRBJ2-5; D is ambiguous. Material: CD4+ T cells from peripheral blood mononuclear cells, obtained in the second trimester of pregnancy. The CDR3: CASSILTDTQYF. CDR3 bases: TGTGCCAGCAGCATCCTCACTGATACCCAGTACTTC.